The 30 T cell receptor beta chains presented below share a single source sample, sequenced in a study of shared clonotypes between healthy human individuals. TCRdb's copy holds only in-frame clones and misses some; the assay was immunoSEQ multiplex PCR. The sample consists of 2 million to 3 million clones, approximately 90% of them appearing once. The sequenced sample consisted of naive CD4+ T cells sorted from blood. Subset indicated: CD45RA+ positively selected. The receptors were sampled from a man aged 18 to 30 in good health.

This clone turned up a few times. The chain is built from TRBV28 and TRBJ2-7, with 7 bases identical to TRBD1. Losses at the gene ends were 6 bases for V and 3 bases for J; bases not matched to a gene: 5. CDR1 is MDHEN, CDR2 SYDVKM, per germline. The CDR3 has 13 residues. This CDR3 reads CASSSGTDYEQYF. The CDR3 DNA reads TGTGCCAGCAGCTCCGGGACAGACTACGAGCAGTACTTC.

The V call is TRBV28, the J call TRBJ2-7; possible D gene TRBD2, 6 bases. Germline V CDR1 and CDR2: MDHEN, SYDVKM. The CDR3 extends over 13 amino acids. The V and J ends lost 4 bases and 6 bases respectively, with 13 bases between them. DNA of the CDR3: TGTGCCAGCAGTTACGGTGCGGGGCCCGAGCAGTACTTC. This translates into CASSYGAGPEQYF.

This chain joins TRBV28 and TRBJ1-2; D not resolved. The CDR3 contains 14 residues. V was clipped by 6 bases and J by 7 bases, with 18 bases between them. The germline CDR1 and CDR2 sequences are MDHEN and SYDVKM. As DNA, the CDR3 is TGTGCCAGCAGCCCCCTTGGAGAGAGGTTTGGCTACACCTTC. Encoded protein: CASSPLGERFGYTF.

The chain is built from TRBV7-2 and TRBJ2-7, with TRBD1 matching 8 bases. J gave up 3 bases and V 8 bases, and 6 bases lay outside the gene matches. Germline V gives CDR1 SGHTA, CDR2 FQGNSA. This CDR3 comprises 13 residues. CDR3 residues: CASVTGGIYEQYF. In DNA form, the CDR3 reads TGTGCCAGCGTCACAGGGGGGATCTACGAGCAGTACTTC.

The chain is built from TRBV5-4 and TRBJ2-1, with 12 bases that match TRBD2. Germline trimming cut 3 bases from V and 1 base from J; bases unmatched to any gene: 8. This CDR3 has 18 residues. Germline V gene data show CDR1 as SGHNT and CDR2 as YYREEE (reference sequence). The CDR3 sequence: CASSSLAGGQGSYNEQFF. The CDR3 coding sequence is TGTGCCAGCAGCTCCCTAGCGGGGGGGCAAGGGTCCTACAATGAGCAGTTCTTC.

V gene TRBV7-2 combines with J gene TRBJ2-1, with unresolved D. Germline CDR1 SGHTA, CDR2 FQGNSA. The ends were cut back, 2 bases at V and 0 bases at J, with 8 bases in the middle. The CDR3 loop spans 15 amino acids. The CDR3, as DNA: TGTGCCAGCAGCTTAAAGGGTAGCTCCTACAATGAGCAGTTCTTC. Amino acid sequence: CASSLKGSSYNEQFF.

This rearrangement joins TRBV9 to TRBJ2-2, with TRBD2 as a possible D gene (6 bases). Germline assignment: CDR1 SGDLS and CDR2 YYNGEE. The CDR3 is made up of 15 amino acids. Trimming pared 4 bases from V and 4 bases from J, leaving 14 bases between. This CDR3 reads CASSLTGGVTGELFF. The CDR3 coding sequence is TGTGCCAGCAGCCTCACGGGCGGGGTCACCGGGGAGCTGTTTTTT.

Here the CDR3 reads CASSTSGTAPYEQYF. The DNA for the CDR3 is TGTGCCAGTAGTACTTCCGGGACGGCCCCCTACGAGCAGTACTTC. V usage is TRBV19 and J usage is TRBJ2-7; D tentatively reads TRBD1 or TRBD2 (5 bases each). Germline loops: CDR1 LNHDA, CDR2 SQIVND (reference sequence). This CDR3 is built from 15 residues. With 4 bases removed from V and 2 bases from J, the gap between germline ends came to 15 bases.

This chain joins TRBV19 and TRBJ1-3, with D possibly being TRBD1 (5 bases). V shed 6 bases and J shed 3 bases, with 12 bases lying between them. The CDR3 covers 14 residues. CDR1 LNHDA and CDR2 SQIVND come from the germline V gene (reference sequence). As DNA, the CDR3 is TGTGCCAGTAGGCTTACAGGTAGTGGAAACACCATATATTTT. Its translation: CASRLTGSGNTIYF.

Comment on this clone: This CDR3 is also generated by other DNA sequences in the sample. The rearrangement joins TRBV4-3 to TRBJ2-1, with 15 positions matching TRBD2. Germline assignment: CDR1 LGHNA and CDR2 YSLEER. With 3 bases clipped from V and 6 bases from J, the junction kept 0 bases outside the gene matches. The length of the CDR3 is 15 residues. The CDR3 DNA follows: TGCGCCAGCAGCCAGGGACTAGCGGGAGGCAATGAGCAGTTCTTC. This encodes CASSQGLAGGNEQFF.

A word on this clone: This specimen includes other DNA sequences encoding the same CDR3. This chain links TRBV29-1 with TRBJ2-3; D remains unclear. With 4 bases removed from V and 1 base from J, the gap between germline ends came to 6 bases. Germline CDR1 is SQVTM and CDR2 is ANQGSEA. This CDR3 has 12 residues. CDR3 sequence: CSVATGTDTQYF. The CDR3 DNA reads TGCAGCGTTGCTACGGGCACAGATACGCAGTATTTT.

The chain employs TRBV7-6 and TRBJ2-5; TRBD2 matches at 12 bases. V was pared by 2 bases and J by 4 bases, with 17 bases of the junction left unmatched. The CDR3 spans 20 residues. Germline loops: CDR1 SGHVS, CDR2 FNYEAQ. In DNA, the CDR3 is TGTGCCAGCAGCTTAAGGTCTAGCGGGGGGGCCTGGATCTTTGGAGAGACCCAGTACTTC. Translated: CASSLRSSGGAWIFGETQYF.

The gene calls are TRBV2 and TRBJ1-3; unclear D gene. Germline CDR1 and CDR2: SNHLY and FYNNEI. This CDR3 region has 16 residues. V was shortened by 6 bases and J by 0 bases, with 15 bases between the two germline ends. The DNA of the CDR3 is TGTGCCAGCAGGGAGTCAATCGGGGTCTCTGGAAACACCATATATTTT. This sequence encodes CASRESIGVSGNTIYF.

In DNA, the CDR3 is TGTGCCAGCAGTTTGAAGTTGCGGGAGGGAAGGGCCGGGGAGCTGTTTTTT. This encodes CASSLKLREGRAGELFF. V gene TRBV27 combines with J gene TRBJ2-2; 9 nucleotides align to TRBD2. Trimming took 3 bases from V and 6 from J; bases not matched to a gene: 11. The CDR3 contains 17 residues. CDR1 MNHEY and CDR2 SMNVEV come from the germline V gene (reference sequence).

The rearrangement uses TRBV9 and TRBJ1-6; TRBD1 might be the D (5 bases). V was trimmed by 0 bases and J by 7 bases, leaving 11 bases between them. The CDR3 length is 15 residues. CDR1 SGDLS and CDR2 YYNGEE come from the germline V gene. The CDR3 loop is CASSVDGGFNSPLHF. For the CDR3, the DNA is TGTGCCAGCAGCGTAGACGGGGGATTCAATTCACCCCTCCACTTT.

The CDR3, as DNA: TGCGCCAGCAGCTTCGGGGACAGGGAAACTAATGAAAAACTGTTTTTT. It codes for CASSFGDRETNEKLFF. V gene TRBV5-1 combines with J gene TRBJ1-4; 9 bases fit TRBD1. CDR1 is SGHRS, CDR2 YFSETQ, per germline. With 2 bases clipped from V and 1 base from J, the junction kept 3 bases outside the gene matches. The CDR3 runs 16 residues.

The gene calls are TRBV30 and TRBJ1-1; D is perhaps TRBD1 (5 bases). V was pared by 4 bases and J by 4 bases, with 16 bases between. The CDR3 length is 14 residues. Germline-derived CDR1 and CDR2 are GTSNPN and SVGIG (reference sequence). CDR3: CAWTPWGSGTEAFF. In nucleotides, the CDR3 is TGTGCCTGGACCCCTTGGGGGTCGGGCACTGAAGCTTTCTTT.

This rearrangement joins TRBV5-4 to TRBJ2-7, with TRBD2 matching 7 bases. Trimming took 1 base from V and 6 from J; bases not matched to a gene: 10. This CDR3 has 15 residues. The germline V gene encodes CDR1 SGHNT and CDR2 YYREEE (reference sequence). The CDR3 nucleotides are TGTGCCAGCAGCTTGTGGGAGGGGTCCCGTGGCGAGCAGTACTTC. Translating gives CASSLWEGSRGEQYF.

The genes are TRBV7-2 and TRBJ2-6; unclear D gene. V shed 5 bases and J shed 2 bases, with 13 bases lying between them. Germline assignment: CDR1 SGHTA and CDR2 FQGNSA. CDR3 size: 16 residues. The CDR3 DNA reads as TGTGCCAGCAGCGCCTCTTCGGGCGCTGGGGCCAACGTCCTGACTTTC. Translated: CASSASSGAGANVLTF.

The rearrangement links TRBV28 to TRBJ1-1; no clear D gene. The CDR3 consists of 12 residues. Trimming cost V 5 bases and J 3 bases, with 7 bases left between them. Germline V CDR1 and CDR2: MDHEN, SYDVKM. As DNA, the CDR3 is TGTGCCAGCAGTCGCACATACACTGAAGCTTTCTTT. This sequence encodes CASSRTYTEAFF.

Notes on this clone: A read error may produce the germline difference seen at one junction end. This chain links TRBV5-4 with TRBJ2-7, with D possibly being TRBD2 (6 bases). Germline V lookup: CDR1 SGHNT, CDR2 YYREEE (reference sequence). The CDR3 runs 15 residues. CDR3 amino acids: CASSLEGLGVYEQYF. DNA for the CDR3: TGTGCCAGCAGTTTGGAGGGACTGGGGGTCTACGAGCAGTACTTC.

The J gene is TRBJ2-3, the V gene TRBV6-6, with 8 bases matching TRBD1. Germline loops: CDR1 MNHNY, CDR2 SVGAGI (reference sequence). This CDR3 contains 15 residues. The trim removed 5 bases at V and 6 bases at J, leaving 10 bases unmatched. CDR3 region: CASSRGTGGTDTQYF. The DNA for the CDR3 is TGTGCCAGCAGTAGGGGGACAGGAGGTACCGATACGCAGTATTTT.

The chain links TRBV6-4 to TRBJ1-1; TRBD1 aligns across 7 bases. CDR1 is MRHNA, CDR2 SNTAGT, per germline. The CDR3 runs 14 residues. V lost 8 bases to trimming and J lost 1 base; unmatched junction nucleotides: 7. The CDR3 is CASRGTDGNTEAFF. The CDR3 DNA sequence: TGTGCCAGCCGTGGGACAGATGGGAACACTGAAGCTTTCTTT.

The genes are TRBV2 and TRBJ1-6, with 7 bases lining up with TRBD1. CDR1 is SNHLY, CDR2 FYNNEI, per germline. The CDR3 is 14 amino acids. The V and J ends lost 6 bases and 5 bases, in that order; junction bases with no gene match: 4. CDR3 coding DNA: TGTGCCAGCAGGGAAACAGGGGATAATTCACCCCTCCACTTT. Its translation is CASRETGDNSPLHF.

The chain recombines TRBV19 with TRBJ1-1; maybe TRBD1 (5 bases). Trimming cost V 6 bases and J 1 base, with 18 bases left between them. The germline V gene has CDR1 LNHDA and CDR2 SQIVND (reference sequence). There are 16 residues in the CDR3. DNA of the CDR3: TGTGCCAGTAGAATATCCTCGGGGCTACCGAACACTGAAGCTTTCTTT. Its protein product is CASRISSGLPNTEAFF.

With respect to this clone: Other nucleotide sequences from this sample produce the same CDR3. J is TRBJ1-2 and V is TRBV18; D is ambiguous. Germline V gene lookup returns CDR1 KGHSH and CDR2 LQKENI. The CDR3 is made up of 13 amino acids. V gave up 2 bases and J gave up 2 bases, with 6 bases separating them. This chain's CDR3 is CASSPTENYGYTF. DNA for the CDR3: TGTGCCAGCTCACCAACCGAAAACTATGGCTACACCTTC.

This chain uses TRBV6-6 with TRBJ2-4; D is perhaps TRBD1 (6 bases). This CDR3 has 16 residues. CDR1 MNHNY and CDR2 SVGAGI come from the germline V gene (reference sequence). Trimming removed 6 bases from V and 1 base from J, with 16 bases in between. The CDR3 bases are TGTGCCAGCAGCTCTCCCGGGACATACGCCAAAAACATTCAGTACTTC. It yields the protein CASSSPGTYAKNIQYF.

The V gene is TRBV7-2, the J gene TRBJ2-7; D is ambiguous. This CDR3 region has 13 residues. Germline V gene sequence: CDR1 SGHTA, CDR2 FQGNSA. The V and J ends lost 1 base and 3 bases respectively, with 7 bases between them. Here the CDR3 DNA reads TGTGCCAGCAGCTTAGTACAGAACTACGAGCAGTACTTC. Amino acid sequence: CASSLVQNYEQYF.

The V gene is TRBV5-6, the J gene TRBJ2-1; 8 nucleotides line up with TRBD1. With 1 base clipped from V and 7 bases from J, the junction kept 10 bases outside the gene matches. The germline CDR1 and CDR2 sequences are SGHDT and YYEEEE. There are 16 residues in the CDR3. The chain's CDR3 is CASSLYGQGAKNEQFF. CDR3 bases: TGTGCCAGCAGCTTGTATGGACAGGGTGCCAAAAATGAGCAGTTCTTC.

The chain employs TRBV18 and TRBJ2-7, with D hard to call. This CDR3 contains 13 residues. V was trimmed by 2 bases and J by 6 bases, leaving 11 bases between them. Germline CDR1 and CDR2: KGHSH and LQKENI. The CDR3, as DNA: TGTGCCAGCTCACCAGGAGAAGGGTCCGAGCAGTACTTC. Amino acids: CASSPGEGSEQYF.